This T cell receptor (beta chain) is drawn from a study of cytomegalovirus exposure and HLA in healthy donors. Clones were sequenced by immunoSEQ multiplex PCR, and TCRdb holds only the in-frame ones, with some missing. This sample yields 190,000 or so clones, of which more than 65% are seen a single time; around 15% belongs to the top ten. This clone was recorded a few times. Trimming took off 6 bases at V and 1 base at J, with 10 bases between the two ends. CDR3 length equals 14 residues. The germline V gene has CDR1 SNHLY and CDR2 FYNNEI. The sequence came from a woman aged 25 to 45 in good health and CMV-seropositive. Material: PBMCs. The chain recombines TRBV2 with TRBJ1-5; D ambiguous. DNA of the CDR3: TGTGCCAGCAGGGGGAGGGTGAGCAATCAGCCCCAGCATTTT. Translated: CASRGRVSNQPQHF. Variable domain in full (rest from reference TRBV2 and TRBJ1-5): EPEVTQTPSHQVTQMGQEVILRCVPISNHLYFYWYRQILGQKVEFLVSFYNNEISEKSEIFDDQFSVERPDGSNFTLKIRSTKLEDSAMYFCASRGRVSNQPQHFGDGTRLSIL.